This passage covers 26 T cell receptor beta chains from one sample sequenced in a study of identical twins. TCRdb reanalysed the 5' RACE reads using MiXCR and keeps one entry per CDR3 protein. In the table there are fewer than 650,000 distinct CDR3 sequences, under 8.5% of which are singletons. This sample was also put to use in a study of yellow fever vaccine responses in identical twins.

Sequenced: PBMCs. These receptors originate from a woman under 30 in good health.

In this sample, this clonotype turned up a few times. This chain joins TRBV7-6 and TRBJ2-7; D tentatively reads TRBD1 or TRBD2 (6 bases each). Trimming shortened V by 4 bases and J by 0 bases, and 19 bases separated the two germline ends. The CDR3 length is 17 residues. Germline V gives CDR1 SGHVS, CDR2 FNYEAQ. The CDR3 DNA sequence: TGTGCCAGCAGCTGTTCGACTAGGGGGTTACTCTCCTACGAGCAGTACGTC. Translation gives CASSCSTRGLLSYEQYV.

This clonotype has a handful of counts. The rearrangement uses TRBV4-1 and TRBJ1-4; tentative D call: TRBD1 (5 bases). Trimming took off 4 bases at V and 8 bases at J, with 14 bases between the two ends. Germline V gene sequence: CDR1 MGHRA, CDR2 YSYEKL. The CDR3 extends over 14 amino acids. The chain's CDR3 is CASSPRDSEEKLFF. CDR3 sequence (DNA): TGCGCCAGCAGCCCCCGGGACTCGGAGGAAAAACTGTTTTTT.

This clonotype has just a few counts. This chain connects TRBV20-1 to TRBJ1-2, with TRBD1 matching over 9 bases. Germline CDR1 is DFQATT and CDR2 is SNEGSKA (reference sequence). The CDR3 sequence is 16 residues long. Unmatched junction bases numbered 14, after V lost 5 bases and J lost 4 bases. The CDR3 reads CSAATPPGTGLYGYTF. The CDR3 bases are TGCAGTGCTGCAACTCCGCCCGGGACAGGGCTCTATGGCTACACCTTC.

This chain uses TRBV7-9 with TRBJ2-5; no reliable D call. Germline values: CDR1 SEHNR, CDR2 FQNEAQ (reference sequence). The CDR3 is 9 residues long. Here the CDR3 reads CAVRETQYF. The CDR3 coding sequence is TGTGCTGTCCGAGAGACCCAGTACTTC.

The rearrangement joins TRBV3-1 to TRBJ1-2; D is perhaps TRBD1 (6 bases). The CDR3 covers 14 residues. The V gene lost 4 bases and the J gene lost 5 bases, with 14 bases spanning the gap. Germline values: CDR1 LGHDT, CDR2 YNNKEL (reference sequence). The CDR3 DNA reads TGTGCCAGCAGCCTACGTGGGGGCGAATATGGCTACACCTTC. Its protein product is CASSLRGGEYGYTF.

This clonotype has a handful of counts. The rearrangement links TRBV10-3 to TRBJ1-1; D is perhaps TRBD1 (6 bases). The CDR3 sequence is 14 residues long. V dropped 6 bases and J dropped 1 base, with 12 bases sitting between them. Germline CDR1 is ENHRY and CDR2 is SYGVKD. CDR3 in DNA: TGTGCCATCAGGGCGGACAGTACGAACACTGAAGCTTTCTTT. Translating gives CAIRADSTNTEAFF.

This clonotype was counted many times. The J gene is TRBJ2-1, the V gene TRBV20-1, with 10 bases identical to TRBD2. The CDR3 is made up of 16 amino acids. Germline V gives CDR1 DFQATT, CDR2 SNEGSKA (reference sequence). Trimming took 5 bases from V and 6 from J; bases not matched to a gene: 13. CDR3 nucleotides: TGCAGTGCTGGTGGTCCTAGCGGGGGAGCCCTCAATGAGCAGTTCTTC. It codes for CSAGGPSGGALNEQFF.

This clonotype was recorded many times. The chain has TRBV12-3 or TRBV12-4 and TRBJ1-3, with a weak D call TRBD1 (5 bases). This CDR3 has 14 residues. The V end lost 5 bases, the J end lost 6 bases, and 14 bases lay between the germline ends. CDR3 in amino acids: CASSIPGLLNTIYF. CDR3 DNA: TGTGCCAGCAGTATTCCGGGACTTTTAAACACCATATATTTT.

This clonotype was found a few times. The chain's CDR3 is CASSPSDGTDTQYF. The CDR3 DNA follows: TGCGCCAGCAGCCCCTCGGACGGCACAGATACGCAGTATTTT. This chain links TRBV5-1 with TRBJ2-3; no definite D call. The germline CDR1 and CDR2 sequences are SGHRS and YFSETQ. This CDR3 region has 14 residues. Trimming cost V 4 bases and J 1 base, with 10 bases left between them.

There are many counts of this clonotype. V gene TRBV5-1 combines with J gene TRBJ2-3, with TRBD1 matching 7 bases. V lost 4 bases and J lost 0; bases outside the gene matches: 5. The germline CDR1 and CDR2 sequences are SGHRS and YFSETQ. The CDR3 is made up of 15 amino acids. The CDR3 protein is CASSLDRPSTDTQYF. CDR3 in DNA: TGCGCCAGCAGCCTGGACAGGCCTAGCACAGATACGCAGTATTTT.

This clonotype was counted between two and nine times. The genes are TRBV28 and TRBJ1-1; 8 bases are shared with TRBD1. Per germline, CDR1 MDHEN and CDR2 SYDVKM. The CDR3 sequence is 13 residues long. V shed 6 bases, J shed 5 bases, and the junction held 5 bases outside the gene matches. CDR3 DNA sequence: TGTGCCAGCAGGGAGACAGGGGCGACTGAAGCTTTCTTT. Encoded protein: CASRETGATEAFF.

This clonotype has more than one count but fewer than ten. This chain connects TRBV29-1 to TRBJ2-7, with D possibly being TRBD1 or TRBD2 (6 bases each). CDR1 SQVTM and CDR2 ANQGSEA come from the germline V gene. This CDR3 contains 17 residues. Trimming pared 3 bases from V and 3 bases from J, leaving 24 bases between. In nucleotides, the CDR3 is TGCAGCGTTGAGGCCGGGACTCAGAGGGGGAAAGGCTACGAGCAGTACTTC. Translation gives CSVEAGTQRGKGYEQYF.

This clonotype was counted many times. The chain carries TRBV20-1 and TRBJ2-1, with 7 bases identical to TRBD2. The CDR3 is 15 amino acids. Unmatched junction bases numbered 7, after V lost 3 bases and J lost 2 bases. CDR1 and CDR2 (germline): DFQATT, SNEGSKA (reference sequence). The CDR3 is CSASVGGSAYNEQFF. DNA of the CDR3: TGCAGTGCTAGTGTCGGCGGGAGCGCCTACAATGAGCAGTTCTTC.

The CDR3 reads CSAREVVGGPSSYNEQFF. Written as DNA, the CDR3 is TGCAGTGCTAGAGAAGTGGTAGGGGGGCCGAGCTCCTACAATGAGCAGTTCTTC. The V gene is TRBV20-1, the J gene TRBJ2-1, with D tentatively TRBD1 or TRBD2 (6 bases each). Trimming left V 0 bases short and J 0 bases short, with 18 bases between. Looked up from germline, CDR1 is DFQATT and CDR2 is SNEGSKA (reference sequence). This CDR3 is 18 amino acids long.

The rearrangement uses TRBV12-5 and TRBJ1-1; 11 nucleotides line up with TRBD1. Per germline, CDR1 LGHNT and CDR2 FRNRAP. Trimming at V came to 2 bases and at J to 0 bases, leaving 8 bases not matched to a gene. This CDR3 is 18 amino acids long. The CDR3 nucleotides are TGTGCTAGTGGTTTGCCCCCGGGACAGGGGGACATGAACACTGAAGCTTTCTTT. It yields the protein CASGLPPGQGDMNTEAFF.

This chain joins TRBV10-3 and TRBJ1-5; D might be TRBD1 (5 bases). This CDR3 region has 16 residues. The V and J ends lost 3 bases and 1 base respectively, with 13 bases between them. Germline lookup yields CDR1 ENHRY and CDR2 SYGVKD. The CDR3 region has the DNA TGTGCCATCAGTGAAAAGGTGACAGCCAGCAATCAGCCCCAGCATTTT. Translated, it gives CAISEKVTASNQPQHF.

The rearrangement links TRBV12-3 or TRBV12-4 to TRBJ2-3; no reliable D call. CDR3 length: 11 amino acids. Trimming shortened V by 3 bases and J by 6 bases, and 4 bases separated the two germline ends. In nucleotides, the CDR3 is TGTGCCAGCAGTTTTAAGGATACGCAGTATTTT. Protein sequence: CASSFKDTQYF.

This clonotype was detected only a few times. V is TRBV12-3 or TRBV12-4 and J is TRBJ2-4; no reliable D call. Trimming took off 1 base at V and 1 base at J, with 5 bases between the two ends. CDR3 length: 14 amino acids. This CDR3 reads CASSLVGAKNIQYF. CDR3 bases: TGTGCCAGCAGTTTAGTGGGTGCCAAAAACATTCAGTACTTC.

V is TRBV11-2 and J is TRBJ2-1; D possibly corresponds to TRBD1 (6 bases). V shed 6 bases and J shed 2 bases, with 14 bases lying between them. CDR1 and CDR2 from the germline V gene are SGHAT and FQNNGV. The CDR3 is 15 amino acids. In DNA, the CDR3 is TGTGCCAGCAGTCCCATCAGGGGTCCCTACAATGAGCAGTTCTTC. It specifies CASSPIRGPYNEQFF.

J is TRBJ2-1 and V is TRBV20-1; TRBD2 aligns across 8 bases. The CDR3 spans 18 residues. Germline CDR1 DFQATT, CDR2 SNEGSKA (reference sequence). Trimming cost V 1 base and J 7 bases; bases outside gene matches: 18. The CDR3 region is CSARGGGQGSGNDNEQFF. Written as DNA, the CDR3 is TGCAGTGCTAGAGGAGGGGGGCAGGGTAGCGGGAATGATAATGAGCAGTTCTTC.

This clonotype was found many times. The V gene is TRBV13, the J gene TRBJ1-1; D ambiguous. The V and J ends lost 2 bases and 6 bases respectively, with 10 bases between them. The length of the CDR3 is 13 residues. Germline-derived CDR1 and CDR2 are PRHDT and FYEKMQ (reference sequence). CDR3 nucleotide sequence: TGTGCCAGCAGCTTAACTGTCAATGCTGAAGCTTTCTTT. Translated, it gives CASSLTVNAEAFF.

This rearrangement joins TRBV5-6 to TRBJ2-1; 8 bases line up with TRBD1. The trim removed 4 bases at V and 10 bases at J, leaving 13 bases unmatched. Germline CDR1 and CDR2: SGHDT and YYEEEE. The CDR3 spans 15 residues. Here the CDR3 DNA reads TGTGCCAGCAGCCATCAGGGGGCTGGTGGGCTAGAGCAGTTCTTC. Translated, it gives CASSHQGAGGLEQFF.

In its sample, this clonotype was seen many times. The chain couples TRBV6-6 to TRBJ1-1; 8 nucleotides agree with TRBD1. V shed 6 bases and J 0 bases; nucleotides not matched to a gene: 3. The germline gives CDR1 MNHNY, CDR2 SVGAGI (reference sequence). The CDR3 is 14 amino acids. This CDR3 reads CASRQGGMNTEAFF. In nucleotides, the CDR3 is TGTGCCAGCAGACAGGGGGGAATGAACACTGAAGCTTTCTTT.

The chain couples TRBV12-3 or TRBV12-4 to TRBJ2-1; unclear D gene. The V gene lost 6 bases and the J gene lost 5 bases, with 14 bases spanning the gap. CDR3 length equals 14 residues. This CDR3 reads CASSPGRLDNEQFF. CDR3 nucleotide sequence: TGTGCCAGCAGCCCCGGACGGCTAGACAATGAGCAGTTCTTC.

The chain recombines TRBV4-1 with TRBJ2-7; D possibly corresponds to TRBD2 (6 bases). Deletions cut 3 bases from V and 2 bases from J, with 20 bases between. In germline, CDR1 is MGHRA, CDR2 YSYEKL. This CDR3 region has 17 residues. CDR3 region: CASSHELTSGGTYEQYF. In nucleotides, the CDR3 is TGCGCCAGCAGCCATGAACTTACTAGTGGCGGGACCTACGAGCAGTACTTC.

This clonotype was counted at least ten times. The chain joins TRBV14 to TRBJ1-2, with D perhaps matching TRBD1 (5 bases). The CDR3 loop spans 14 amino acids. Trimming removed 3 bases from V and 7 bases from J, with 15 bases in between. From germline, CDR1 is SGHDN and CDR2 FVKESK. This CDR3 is CASSHFGQGFGYTF. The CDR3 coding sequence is TGTGCCAGCAGCCACTTCGGGCAGGGCTTTGGCTACACCTTC. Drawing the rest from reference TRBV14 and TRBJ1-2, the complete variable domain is EAGVTQFPSHSVIEKGQTVTLRCDPISGHDNLYWYRRVMGKEIKFLLHFVKESKQDESGMPNNRFLAERTGGTYSTLKVQPAELEDSGVYFCASSHFGQGFGYTFGSGTRLTVV.